The rows below give T cell receptor beta chains drawn from one sample of a study of blood T cells in healthy people across ages. TCRdb analysed the 5' RACE reads with MiXCR anew, one entry per CDR3 protein. This table has hundreds of thousands of distinct CDR3 sequences, more than 25% appearing once. The sample was also linked to a second study, of T cells of mothers and their children.

The specimen was blood. These receptors were obtained from a boy between 5 and 17 years old in good health. CDR3s include the opening cysteine and the closing phenylalanine or tryptophan. Each record gives: clone size, V gene, D gene, J gene, CDR3 DNA, CDR3 protein. D genes are given only for firm matches. Not every row has a clone size; where given, it reads once, few, many or a size class.

>-|TRBV7-7|-|TRBJ2-1
TGTGCTAGCAGCTTAGATCGGACAGAGGCACAGTTCTTC
CASSLDRTEAQFF
>-|TRBV29-1|-|TRBJ2-7
TGCAGCGTTGATGGGTCCCGGGGCCGAAGCGAGCAGTACTTC
CSVDGSRGRSEQYF
>-|TRBV7-2|-|TRBJ2-2
TGTGCCAGCAGCCCTTCTTTTCCGGGGGCCGGGGAGCTGTTTTTT
CASSPSFPGAGELFF
>-|TRBV7-6|-|TRBJ2-3
TGTGCCAGCAGCTCAGTAACAGGGCCCGTCACAGATACGCAGTATTTT
CASSSVTGPVTDTQYF
>-|TRBV7-9|TRBD2|TRBJ2-7
TGTGCCAGCAGCGGTCGGACTAGCGGGGGGACCCACTACGAGCAGTACTTC
CASSGRTSGGTHYEQYF
>few|TRBV3-1|-|TRBJ1-5
TGTGCCAGCAGCCAAGATTGGGGGCCCAATCAGCCCCAGCATTTT
CASSQDWGPNQPQHF
>few|TRBV29-1|TRBD2|TRBJ2-5
TGCAGCGTCCCTACTAGCGGGGGAACCTACGAGCAGCACTTC
CSVPTSGGTYEQHF
>-|TRBV20-1|-|TRBJ2-7
TGCAGTGCTAGAAGTGACAGGAGCGACGAGCAGTACTTC
CSARSDRSDEQYF
>-|TRBV6-5|TRBD1|TRBJ2-1
TGTGCCAGCAGTTACTCGGGACAGGTTTGGGATGAGCAGTTCTTC
CASSYSGQVWDEQFF
>-|TRBV20-1|TRBD2|TRBJ2-3
TGCAGTGCTAGACTACTAGCGGGGGGGACAGATACGCGGTATTTT
CSARLLAGGTDTRYF
>-|TRBV6-5|-|TRBJ1-5
TGTGCCAGCAGGAGAACAGGGAGTGAGCCCCAGCATTTT
CASRRTGSEPQHF
>few|TRBV7-6|TRBD1|TRBJ2-2
TGTGCCGGCAGCCCGGGGACAGACTCTGGGGAGCTGTTTTTT
CAGSPGTDSGELFF
>-|TRBV6-5|TRBD1|TRBJ1-2
TGTGCCAGCAGTCCCGGACAGGCCGGGGAATATGGCTACACCTTC
CASSPGQAGEYGYTF
>few|TRBV12-5|-|TRBJ1-1
TGTGCTAGTGGTTTGGTATTAGGGAGGGAGACTGAAGCTTTCTTT
CASGLVLGRETEAFF
>-|TRBV7-9|-|TRBJ2-6
TGTGCCAGCAGCTCTCAAAAATCTCGGACGGAGAGCTCTGGGGCCAACGTCCTGACTTTC
CASSSQKSRTESSGANVLTF
>few|TRBV6-2/TRBV6-3|-|TRBJ1-2
TGTGCCAGCAGGGCCTCAAGGGGAACTTATGGCTACACCTTC
CASRASRGTYGYTF
>-|TRBV25-1|-|TRBJ1-1
TGTGCCAGCAGTGAATTCCTGACAGAGAACACTGAAGCTTTCTTT
CASSEFLTENTEAFF
>-|TRBV11-2|-|TRBJ2-3
TGTGCCAGCAGGAGGTTGGGGGGAACTAGCACAGATACGCAGTATTTT
CASRRLGGTSTDTQYF
>-|TRBV7-8|TRBD2|TRBJ2-5
TGTGCCAGCAGCGCCGTGACTAGCGGGGGTGGAGAGACCCAGTACTTC
CASSAVTSGGGETQYF
>few|TRBV12-3/TRBV12-4|-|TRBJ2-7
TGTGCCAGCAGTCCCAGGGGACCAGGATGGTCCTACGAGCAGTACTTC
CASSPRGPGWSYEQYF
>-|TRBV5-1|TRBD1|TRBJ1-2
TGCGCCAGCAGCTTGGCGGCTGGGACAGGGGATGGCTACACCTTC
CASSLAAGTGDGYTF
>few|TRBV27|TRBD1|TRBJ1-4
TGTGCCAGCAGTTTCCGACAGGGGGGAAAACTGTTTTTT
CASSFRQGGKLFF
>-|TRBV19|-|TRBJ1-1
TGTGCCACGGGAGGGAACACTGAAGCTTTCTTT
CATGGNTEAFF
>-|TRBV12-3/TRBV12-4|-|TRBJ1-1
TGTGCCAGCAGTTTCTTTAACACTGAAGCTTTCTTT
CASSFFNTEAFF
>-|TRBV24-1|-|TRBJ2-3
TGTGCCACCAGCGGCGAGGGGGGCACAGATACGCAGTATTTT
CATSGEGGTDTQYF
>-|TRBV18|-|TRBJ1-3
TGTGCCAGCTTCGCGGACAGACACAACTCTGGAAACACCATATATTTT
CASFADRHNSGNTIYF
>-|TRBV29-1|TRBD2|TRBJ2-5
TGCAGCGCCTCTAGCGGGGTACCAGAGACCCAGTACTTC
CSASSGVPETQYF
>few|TRBV20-1|-|TRBJ2-3
TGCAGTGCTAGTGTCACCCGGAGGAATACGCAGTATTTT
CSASVTRRNTQYF
>-|TRBV14|TRBD1|TRBJ1-2
TGTGCCAGCAGCCAATCAGGGGGCTCTCGCTATGGCTACACCTTC
CASSQSGGSRYGYTF
>-|TRBV20-1|TRBD1|TRBJ2-3
TGCAGTGCCTGGACAGGGTCGGAAGATACGCAGTATTTT
CSAWTGSEDTQYF
>-|TRBV7-9|TRBD2|TRBJ2-5
TGTGCCAGCAGCTTAGGAAGCGGGAGCGAGACCCAGTACTTC
CASSLGSGSETQYF
>few|TRBV5-1|-|TRBJ1-6
TGCGCCAGCAGCTCCGGGCGGATTAATTCACCCCTCCACTTT
CASSSGRINSPLHF
>-|TRBV5-1|-|TRBJ1-4
TGCGCCAGCAGCCCACTTGGGGGCCCCGAAAAACTGTTTTTT
CASSPLGGPEKLFF
>-|TRBV10-3|-|TRBJ2-5
TGTGCCAGCAGTTACTCGATGGGGGGAAAGACCCAGTACTTC
CASSYSMGGKTQYF
>-|TRBV7-2|-|TRBJ2-7
TGTGCCAGCAGCCCATGGGGGGACACAAACGAGCAGTACTTC
CASSPWGDTNEQYF
>few|TRBV12-3/TRBV12-4|-|TRBJ1-3
TGTGCCAGCAGTCCAGGGATTGGAAACACCATATATTTT
CASSPGIGNTIYF
>few|TRBV5-1|TRBD2|TRBJ2-2
TGCGCCAGCAGCTTACTAGCGGGGGTCACCGGGGAGCTGTTTTTT
CASSLLAGVTGELFF
>few|TRBV27|TRBD1|TRBJ2-1
TGTGCCAGTAGGGACAGGGGATACAATGAGCAGTTCTTC
CASRDRGYNEQFF
>few|TRBV6-1|-|TRBJ2-5
TGTGCCAGCGGGTTGTCTTTCCAAGAGACCCAGTACTTC
CASGLSFQETQYF
>few|TRBV7-3|-|TRBJ2-7
TGTGCCAGCAGCCTCGCCCGGACAAATTTTCCCAACGAGCAGTACTTC
CASSLARTNFPNEQYF
>few|TRBV7-9|TRBD1|TRBJ2-7
TGTGCCAGCAGCTTAGTCCCGGACAGGCAGACCTACGAGCAGTACTTC
CASSLVPDRQTYEQYF
>many|TRBV12-3/TRBV12-4|-|TRBJ1-5
TGTGCCAGCAGTTCGGGGGATCAGCCCCAGCATTTT
CASSSGDQPQHF
>-|TRBV28|TRBD1|TRBJ2-1
TGTGCCAGCAGTTTTTCGACAGGGGGGGCGAGTGAGCAGTTCTTC
CASSFSTGGASEQFF
>few|TRBV25-1|-|TRBJ2-6
TGTGCCAGCACCTCGGCGGGCTTCTCTGGGGCCAACGTCCTGACTTTC
CASTSAGFSGANVLTF
>-|TRBV20-1|-|TRBJ2-2
TGCAGTGGCCGACTAGCGAACACCGGGGAGCTGTTTTTT
CSGRLANTGELFF
>-|TRBV5-1|TRBD1|TRBJ1-2
TGCGCCAGCAGAACTACAGGGGATCGGGCGCGAGGCTACACCTTC
CASRTTGDRARGYTF
>few|TRBV2|-|TRBJ1-6
TGTGCCAGCAGCCCCTTGGGGGGACCCTATAATTCACCCCTCCACTTT
CASSPLGGPYNSPLHF
>-|TRBV12-3/TRBV12-4|-|TRBJ2-7
TGTGCCAGCGGCGAAAACTCAGGTCTGTACGAGCAGTACTTC
CASGENSGLYEQYF
>-|TRBV4-1|-|TRBJ2-7
TGCGCCAGTAGCCAAGATGCGGGGTGGGACGAGCAGTACTTC
CASSQDAGWDEQYF